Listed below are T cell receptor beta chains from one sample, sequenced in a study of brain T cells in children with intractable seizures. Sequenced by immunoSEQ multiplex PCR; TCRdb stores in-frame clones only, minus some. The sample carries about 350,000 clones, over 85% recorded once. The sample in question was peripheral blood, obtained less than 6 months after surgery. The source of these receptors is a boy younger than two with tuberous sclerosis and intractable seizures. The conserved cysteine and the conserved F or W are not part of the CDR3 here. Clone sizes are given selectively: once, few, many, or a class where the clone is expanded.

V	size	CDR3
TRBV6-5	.	ASSMEGGAYEQY
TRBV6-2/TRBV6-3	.	ASSYGGVYGYT
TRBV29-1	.	SVDQGEGYEQY
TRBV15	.	ATSSRKDRPYEQY
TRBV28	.	ASSLSGGYGAYGYT
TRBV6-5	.	ASSPGGLGQPQH
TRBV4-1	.	ASSQSRRSEEKLF
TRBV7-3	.	ASSPPGPNEQF
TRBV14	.	ASRTRTSGGLSYEQY
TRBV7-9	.	ASTKEGMNTEAF
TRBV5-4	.	ASSLGGGLRAF
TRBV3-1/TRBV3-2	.	ASSQKGLAVEQY
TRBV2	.	ASSYLRGQETQY
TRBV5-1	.	ASSPVGAGASTDTQY
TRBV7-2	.	ASSLAVRSSTDTQY
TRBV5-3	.	ARSFRDSNQPQH
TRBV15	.	ATSTGTSGRSSYEQY
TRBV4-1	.	ASSQDEGRAYNEQF
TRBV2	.	ASRGIGETQY
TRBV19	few	ASSIGDREAF
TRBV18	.	ASSPLAGLSYNEQF
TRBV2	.	ASSFSGTGVPTNYGYT
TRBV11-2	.	ASSYRTGAGEQY
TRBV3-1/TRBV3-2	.	ASSRDSRTDTQY
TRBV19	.	ASTTSGYQSYNEQF
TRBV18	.	ASSPSGPMAKNIQY
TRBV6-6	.	ASSLGSPYNSPLH
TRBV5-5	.	ASSRRDIVNTEAF
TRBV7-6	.	ASSLGMGLAGDNEQF
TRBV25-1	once	ASEQGWAGELF
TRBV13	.	ASSSRPAPIYGYT
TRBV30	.	AWDQDADSGNTIY
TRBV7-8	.	ASSLARDRGSNQPQH
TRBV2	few	ASNSQGRVYEQY
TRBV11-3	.	ASSAGEPTDTQY
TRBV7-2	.	ASSHTGASSYGYT
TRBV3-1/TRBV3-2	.	ASGLAGPHEQY
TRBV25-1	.	ASSESGSPLH
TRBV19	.	ASSPTGTPVDEQY
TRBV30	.	AWTATGKSDEQF
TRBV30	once	AWVSGRGYGYT
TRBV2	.	ASRASYTGELF